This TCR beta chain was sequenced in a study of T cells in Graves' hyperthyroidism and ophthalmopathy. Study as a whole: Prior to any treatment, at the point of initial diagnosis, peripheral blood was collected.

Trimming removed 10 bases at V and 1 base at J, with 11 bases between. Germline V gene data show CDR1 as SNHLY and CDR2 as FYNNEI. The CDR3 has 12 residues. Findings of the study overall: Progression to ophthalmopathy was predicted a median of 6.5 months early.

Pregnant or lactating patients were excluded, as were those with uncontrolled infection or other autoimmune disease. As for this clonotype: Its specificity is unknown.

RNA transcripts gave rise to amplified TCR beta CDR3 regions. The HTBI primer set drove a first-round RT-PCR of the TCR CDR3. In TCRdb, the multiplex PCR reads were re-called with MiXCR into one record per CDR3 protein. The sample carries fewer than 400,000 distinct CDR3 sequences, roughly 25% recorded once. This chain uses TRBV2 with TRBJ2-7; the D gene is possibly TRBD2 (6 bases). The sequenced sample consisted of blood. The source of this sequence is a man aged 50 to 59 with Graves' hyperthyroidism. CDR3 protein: CATRDLSYEQYF. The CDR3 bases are TGTGCCACCCGGGACTTATCCTACGAGCAGTACTTC.